This T cell receptor (beta chain) was identified during a study of shared clonotypes between healthy human individuals. In the naive CD8 group, cells lacked CD45RO and were positively selected for CCR7, so terminally differentiated effector memory CD45RA+ cells were left out. Sequencing used immunoSEQ multiplex PCR; TCRdb keeps in-frame clones, though not all of them. The sample carries millions of clones, about 95% recorded once. The source of this sequence is a man younger than 35 in good health. The specimen sequenced was naive CD8+ T cells sorted from blood.

The CDR3 sequence is CASSAGDTQYF. CDR3 coding DNA: TGTGCCAGCAGCGCGGGAGATACGCAGTATTTT. This chain connects TRBV7-6 to TRBJ2-3; maybe TRBD2 (5 bases). The ends were cut back, 5 bases at V and 5 bases at J, with 5 bases in the middle. The CDR3 contains 11 residues. Germline loops: CDR1 SGHVS, CDR2 FNYEAQ.